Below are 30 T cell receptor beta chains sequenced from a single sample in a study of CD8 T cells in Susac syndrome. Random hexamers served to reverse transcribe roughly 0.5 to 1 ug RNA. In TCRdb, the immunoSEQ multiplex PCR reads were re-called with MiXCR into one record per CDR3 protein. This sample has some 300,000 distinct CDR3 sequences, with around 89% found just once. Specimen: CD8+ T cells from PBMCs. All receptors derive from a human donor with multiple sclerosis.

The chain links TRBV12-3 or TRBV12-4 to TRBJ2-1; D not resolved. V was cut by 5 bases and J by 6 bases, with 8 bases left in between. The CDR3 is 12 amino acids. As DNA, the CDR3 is TGTGCCAGCAGTGCTATGTTCAATGAGCAGTTCTTC. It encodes CASSAMFNEQFF.

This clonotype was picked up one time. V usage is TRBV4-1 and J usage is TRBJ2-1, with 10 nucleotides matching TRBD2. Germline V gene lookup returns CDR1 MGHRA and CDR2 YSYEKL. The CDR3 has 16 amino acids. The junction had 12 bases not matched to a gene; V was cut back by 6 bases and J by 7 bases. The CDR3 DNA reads TGCGCCAGCAGACCCGAGCGGGAGGGTGATATGAATGAGCAGTTCTTC. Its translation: CASRPEREGDMNEQFF.

CDR3 sequence (DNA): TGTGCCAGCAGTGAAAAGGCTAGCGAGTCCTACGAGCAGTACTTC. This codes for CASSEKASESYEQYF. J is TRBJ2-7 and V is TRBV6-1; D might be TRBD2 (6 bases). The CDR3 contains 15 residues. Trimming removed 2 bases at V and 1 base at J, with 12 bases between. CDR1 and CDR2 from the germline V gene are MNHNS and SASEGT.

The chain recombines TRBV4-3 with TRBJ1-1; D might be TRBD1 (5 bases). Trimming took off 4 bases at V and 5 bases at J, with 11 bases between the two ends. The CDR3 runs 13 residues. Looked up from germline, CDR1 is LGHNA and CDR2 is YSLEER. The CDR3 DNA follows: TGCGCCAGCAGCCCCAACGGGGGAACTGAAGCTTTCTTT. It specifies CASSPNGGTEAFF.

The CDR3 loop reads CASGGTQYF. CDR3 sequence (DNA): TGTGCCAGCGGGGGGACCCAGTACTTC. This sequence joins TRBV2 and TRBJ2-5; D is possibly TRBD1 or TRBD2 (5 bases each). Germline loops: CDR1 SNHLY, CDR2 FYNNEI. V was pared by 8 bases and J by 7 bases, with 5 bases between. This CDR3 is 9 amino acids long.

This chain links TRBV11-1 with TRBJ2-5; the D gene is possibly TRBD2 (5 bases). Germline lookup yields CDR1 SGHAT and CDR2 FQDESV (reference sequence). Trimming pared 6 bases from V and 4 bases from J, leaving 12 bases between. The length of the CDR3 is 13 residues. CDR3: CASRPSSGETQYF. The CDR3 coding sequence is TGTGCCAGCAGGCCTAGCTCCGGAGAGACCCAGTACTTC.

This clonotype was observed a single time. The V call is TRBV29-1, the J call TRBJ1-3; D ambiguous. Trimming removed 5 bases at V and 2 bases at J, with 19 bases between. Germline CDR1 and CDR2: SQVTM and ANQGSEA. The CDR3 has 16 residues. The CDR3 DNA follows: TGCAGCGTTATGTCTCCGGGATACCATACTGGAAACACCATATATTTT. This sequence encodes CSVMSPGYHTGNTIYF.

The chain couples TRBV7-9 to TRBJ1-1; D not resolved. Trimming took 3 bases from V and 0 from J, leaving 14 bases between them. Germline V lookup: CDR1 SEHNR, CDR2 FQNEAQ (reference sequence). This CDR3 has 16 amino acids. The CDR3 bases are TGTGCCAGCAGCTTCAGGAGACACAACTTGAACACTGAAGCTTTCTTT. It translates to CASSFRRHNLNTEAFF.

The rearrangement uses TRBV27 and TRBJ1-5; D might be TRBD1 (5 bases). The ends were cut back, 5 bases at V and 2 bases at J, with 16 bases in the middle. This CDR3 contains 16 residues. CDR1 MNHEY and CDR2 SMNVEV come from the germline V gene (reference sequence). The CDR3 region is CASSTGPGLGNQPQHF. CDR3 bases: TGTGCCAGCAGTACCGGACCGGGACTGGGCAATCAGCCCCAGCATTTT.

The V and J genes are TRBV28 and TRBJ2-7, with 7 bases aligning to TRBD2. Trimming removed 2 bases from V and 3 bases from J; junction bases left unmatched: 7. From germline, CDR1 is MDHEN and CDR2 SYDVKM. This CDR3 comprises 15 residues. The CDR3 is CASSLTSESFYEQYF. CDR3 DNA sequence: TGTGCCAGCAGTTTAACTAGCGAATCATTCTACGAGCAGTACTTC.

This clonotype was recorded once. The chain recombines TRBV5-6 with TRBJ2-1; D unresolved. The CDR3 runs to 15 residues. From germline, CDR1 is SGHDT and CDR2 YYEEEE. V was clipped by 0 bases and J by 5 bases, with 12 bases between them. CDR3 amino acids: CASSLGASSDNEQFF. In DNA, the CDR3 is TGTGCCAGCAGCTTGGGGGCCAGCTCGGACAATGAGCAGTTCTTC.

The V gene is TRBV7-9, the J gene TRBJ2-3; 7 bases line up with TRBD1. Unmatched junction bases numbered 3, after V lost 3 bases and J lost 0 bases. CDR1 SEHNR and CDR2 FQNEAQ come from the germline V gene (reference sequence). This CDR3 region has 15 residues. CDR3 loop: CASSFTDRSTDTQYF. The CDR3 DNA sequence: TGTGCCAGCAGCTTCACGGACAGGAGCACAGATACGCAGTATTTT.

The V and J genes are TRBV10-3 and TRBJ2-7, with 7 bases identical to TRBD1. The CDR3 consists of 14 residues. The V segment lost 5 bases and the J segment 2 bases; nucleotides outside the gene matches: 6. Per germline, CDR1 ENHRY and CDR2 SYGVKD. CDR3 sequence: CAISQGQGAYEQYF. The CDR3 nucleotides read TGTGCCATCAGTCAAGGGCAGGGGGCCTACGAGCAGTACTTC.

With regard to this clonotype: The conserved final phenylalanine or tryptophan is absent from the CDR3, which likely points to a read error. This chain's CDR3 is CAWSVVGRLAGPQGQFL. The CDR3 region has the DNA TGTGCCTGGAGTGTAGTGGGGAGGCTAGCGGGGCCCCAGGGGCAGTTCCTC. The chain is built from TRBV30 and TRBJ2-1; 9 nucleotides agree with TRBD2. V lost 0 bases to trimming and J lost 12 bases; unmatched junction nucleotides: 18. Per the germline V gene, CDR1 is GTSNPN and CDR2 is SVGIG (reference sequence). The CDR3 runs to 17 residues.

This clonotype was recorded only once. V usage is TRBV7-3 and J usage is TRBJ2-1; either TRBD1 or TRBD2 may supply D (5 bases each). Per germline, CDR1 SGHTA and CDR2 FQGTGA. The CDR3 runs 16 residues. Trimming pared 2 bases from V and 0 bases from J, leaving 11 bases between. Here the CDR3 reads CASSLGRESSYNEQFF. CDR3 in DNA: TGTGCCAGCAGCTTAGGCAGGGAGAGCTCCTACAATGAGCAGTTCTTC.

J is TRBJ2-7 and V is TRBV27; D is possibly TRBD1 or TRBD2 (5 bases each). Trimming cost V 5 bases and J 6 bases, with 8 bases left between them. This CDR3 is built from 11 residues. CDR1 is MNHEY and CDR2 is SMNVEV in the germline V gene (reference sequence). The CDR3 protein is CASSPGTEQYF. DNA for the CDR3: TGTGCCAGCAGTCCCGGGACCGAGCAGTACTTC.

The CDR3: CASGVPYNEQFF. CDR3 in DNA: TGTGCCAGTGGTGTACCGTACAATGAGCAGTTCTTC. The J gene is TRBJ2-1, the V gene TRBV19; no definite D call. This CDR3 spans 12 amino acids. Germline lookup yields CDR1 LNHDA and CDR2 SQIVND (reference sequence). V dropped 8 bases and J dropped 4 bases, with 9 bases sitting between them.

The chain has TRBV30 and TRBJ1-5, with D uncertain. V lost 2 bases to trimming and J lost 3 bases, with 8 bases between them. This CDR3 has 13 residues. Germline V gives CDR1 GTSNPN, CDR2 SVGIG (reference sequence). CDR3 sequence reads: CAWSWGSNQPQHF. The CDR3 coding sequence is TGTGCCTGGAGTTGGGGTTCCAATCAGCCCCAGCATTTT.

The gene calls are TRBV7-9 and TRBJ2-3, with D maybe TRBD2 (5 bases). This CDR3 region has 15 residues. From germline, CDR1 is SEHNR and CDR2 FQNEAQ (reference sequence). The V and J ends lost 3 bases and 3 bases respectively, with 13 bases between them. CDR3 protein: CASSLGYGNTDTQYF. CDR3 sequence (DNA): TGTGCCAGCAGCTTGGGGTACGGGAATACAGATACGCAGTATTTT.

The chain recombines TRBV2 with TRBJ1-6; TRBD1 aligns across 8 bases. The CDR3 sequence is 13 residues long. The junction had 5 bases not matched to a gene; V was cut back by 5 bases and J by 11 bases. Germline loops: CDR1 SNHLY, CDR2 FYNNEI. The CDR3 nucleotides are TGTGCCAGCAGTTGGGCAGGGGGCACACCCCTCCACTTT. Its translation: CASSWAGGTPLHF.

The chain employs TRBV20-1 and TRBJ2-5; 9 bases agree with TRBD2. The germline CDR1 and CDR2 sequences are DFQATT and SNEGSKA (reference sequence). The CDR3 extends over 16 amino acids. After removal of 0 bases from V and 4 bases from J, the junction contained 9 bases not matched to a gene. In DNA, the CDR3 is TGCAGTGCTAGAGATCTCCTGCGGGAGGGTCGAGAGACCCAGTACTTC. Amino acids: CSARDLLREGRETQYF.

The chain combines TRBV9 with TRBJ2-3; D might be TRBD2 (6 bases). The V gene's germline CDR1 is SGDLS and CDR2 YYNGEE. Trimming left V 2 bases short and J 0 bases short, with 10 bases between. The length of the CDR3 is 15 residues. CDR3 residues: CASSVWGRSTDTQYF. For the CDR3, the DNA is TGTGCCAGCAGCGTCTGGGGGAGGAGCACAGATACGCAGTATTTT. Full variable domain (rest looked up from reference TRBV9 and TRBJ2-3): DSGVTQTPKHLITATGQRVTLRCSPRSGDLSVYWYQQSLDQGLQFLIQYYNGEERAKGNILERFSAQQFPDLHSELNLSSLELGDSALYFCASSVWGRSTDTQYFGPGTRLTVL.

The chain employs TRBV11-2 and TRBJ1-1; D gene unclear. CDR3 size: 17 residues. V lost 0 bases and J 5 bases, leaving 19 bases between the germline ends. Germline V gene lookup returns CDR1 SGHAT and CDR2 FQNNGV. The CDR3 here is CASSLDSLRGWMTEAFF. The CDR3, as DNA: TGTGCCAGCAGCTTAGATTCCCTCCGGGGTTGGATGACTGAAGCTTTCTTT.

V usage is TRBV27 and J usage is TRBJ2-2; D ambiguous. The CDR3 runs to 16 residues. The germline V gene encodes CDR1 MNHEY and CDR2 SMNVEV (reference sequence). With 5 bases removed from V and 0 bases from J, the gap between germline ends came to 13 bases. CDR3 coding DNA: TGTGCCAGCAGTACAATCGGGTTCGCGAACACCGGGGAGCTGTTTTTT. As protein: CASSTIGFANTGELFF.

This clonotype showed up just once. Here the CDR3 reads CASSTTEVDPTNEKLFF. As DNA, the CDR3 is TGTGCCAGCAGCACGACGGAAGTCGATCCAACTAATGAAAAACTGTTTTTT. The genes are TRBV6-2 or TRBV6-3 and TRBJ1-4; D is unclear. This CDR3 is built from 17 residues. CDR1 is MNHEY, CDR2 SVGEGT, per germline. Trimming took 6 bases from V and 0 from J, leaving 17 bases between them.

CDR3 sequence (DNA): TGTGCCAGCAGCCACCCGGACAGGGGAAATGAGCAGTTCTTC. Translation gives CASSHPDRGNEQFF. This sequence joins TRBV5-4 and TRBJ2-1; 9 bases align to TRBD1. Losses at the gene ends were 4 bases for V and 7 bases for J; bases not matched to a gene: 6. This CDR3 region has 14 residues. Germline CDR1 reads SGHNT; CDR2 reads YYREEE (reference sequence).

CDR3 sequence reads: CATSRELLAGGPYEQFF. The CDR3 coding sequence is TGTGCCACCAGCAGAGAGCTACTAGCGGGAGGGCCGTATGAGCAGTTCTTC. The V and J genes are TRBV15 and TRBJ2-1, with 13 nucleotides matching TRBD2. Germline-derived CDR1 and CDR2 are LNHNV and YYDKDF (reference sequence). V dropped 0 bases and J dropped 8; count of bases not matched to a gene: 7. CDR3 length: 17 residues.

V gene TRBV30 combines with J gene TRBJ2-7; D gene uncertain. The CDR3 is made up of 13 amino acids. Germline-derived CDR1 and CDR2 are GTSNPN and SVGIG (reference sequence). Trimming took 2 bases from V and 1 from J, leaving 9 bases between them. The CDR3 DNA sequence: TGTGCCTGGAGTTTTTACGGATCCTACGAGCAGTACTTC. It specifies CAWSFYGSYEQYF.

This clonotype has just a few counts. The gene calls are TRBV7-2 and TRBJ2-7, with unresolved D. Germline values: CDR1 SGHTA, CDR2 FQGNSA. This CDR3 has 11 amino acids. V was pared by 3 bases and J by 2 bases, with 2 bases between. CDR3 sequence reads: CASSFAYEQYF. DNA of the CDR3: TGTGCCAGCAGCTTCGCCTACGAGCAGTACTTC.

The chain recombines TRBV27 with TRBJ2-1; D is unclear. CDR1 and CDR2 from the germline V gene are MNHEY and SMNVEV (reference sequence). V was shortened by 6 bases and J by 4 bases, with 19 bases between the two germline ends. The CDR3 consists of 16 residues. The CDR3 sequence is CASSNLGFGSYNEQFF. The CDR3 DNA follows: TGTGCCAGCAGCAACCTGGGGTTTGGAAGTTACAATGAGCAGTTCTTC.